This T cell receptor (beta chain) was recorded in a study of cytomegalovirus exposure and HLA in healthy donors. PCR used 60 Vbeta primers and 13 Jbeta primers. The protocol was immunoSEQ multiplex PCR, while the TCRdb copy is restricted to in-frame clones and leaves out a portion. The sample holds 210,000 or so clones, roughly 73% seen once. This CDR3 is built from 12 residues. Trimming removed 1 base at V and 4 bases at J, with 3 bases between. Germline V gene lookup returns CDR1 SGHTA and CDR2 FQGTGA. The V gene is TRBV7-3, the J gene TRBJ2-3; D call uncertain. The sequence was obtained from a boy younger than 18 in good health and CMV-seronegative. Specimen: PBMCs. This CDR3 is CASSLRADTQYF. The CDR3 DNA sequence: TGTGCCAGCAGCTTAAGAGCAGATACGCAGTATTTT. The variable domain in full, with the rest retrieved from reference TRBV7-3 and TRBJ2-3, is GAGVSQTPSNKVTEKGKYVELRCDPISGHTALYWYRQSLGQGPEFLIYFQGTGAADDSGLPNDRFFAVRPEGSVSTLKIQRTERGDSAVYLCASSLRADTQYFGPGTRLTVL.